This is a list of T cell receptor beta chains from one sample in a study of blood T cell repertoires in COVID-19. This table comes from immunoSEQ multiplex PCR, and its TCRdb copy is limited to in-frame clones, with some not included. This sample has approximately 330,000 clones, with approximately 86% found just once. What was sequenced was peripheral blood. The receptors shown here come from a man aged 30-40 years with COVID-19, enrolled during active disease. Each CDR3 is given with its conserved first and last residue. Fields, in order: clone size, J gene, CDR3 length, D gene, V gene, CDR3 protein, CDR3 DNA. A D gene is named only where the DNA matches it firmly. Where a row states a size, it is once, few, many or the class of an expanded clone; other rows omit it.

size: -
J: TRBJ2-5
length: 14
D: -
V: TRBV5-1
CDR3: CASGRGLQGETQYF
DNA: TGCGCCAGCGGACGGGGACTCCAAGGCGAGACCCAGTACTTC

size: -
J: TRBJ2-6
length: 14
D: -
V: TRBV5-1
CDR3: CASKQGFGANVLTF
DNA: TGCGCCAGCAAGCAGGGTTTTGGGGCCAACGTCCTGACTTTC

size: -
J: TRBJ1-2
length: 14
D: TRBD1
V: TRBV5-6
CDR3: CASSWDRLSYGYTF
DNA: TGTGCCAGCAGCTGGGACAGGCTATCCTATGGCTACACCTTC

size: -
J: TRBJ2-1
length: 13
D: -
V: TRBV14
CDR3: CASSQWEYNEQFF
DNA: TGTGCCAGCAGCCAATGGGAGTACAATGAGCAGTTCTTC

size: -
J: TRBJ1-2
length: 14
D: TRBD1
V: TRBV6-2/TRBV6-3
CDR3: CASSISGTGNGYTF
DNA: TGTGCCAGCAGTATATCCGGGACAGGGAACGGCTACACCTTC

size: -
J: TRBJ2-2
length: 17
D: -
V: TRBV10-3
CDR3: CAITDLIGQGGSGELFF
DNA: TGTGCCATCACCGACCTAATCGGACAGGGCGGGAGCGGGGAGCTGTTTTTT

size: -
J: TRBJ1-3
length: 14
D: TRBD1
V: TRBV2
CDR3: CASIGTGPGNTIYF
DNA: TGTGCCAGCATCGGGACAGGTCCTGGAAACACCATATATTTT

size: many
J: TRBJ1-1
length: 15
D: -
V: TRBV7-8
CDR3: CASSLARGRNTEAFF
DNA: TGTGCCAGCAGCTTAGCTCGGGGGAGAAACACTGAAGCTTTCTTT

size: once
J: TRBJ1-1
length: 14
D: -
V: TRBV7-2
CDR3: CASRSPGQNTEAFF
DNA: TGTGCCAGCAGATCCCCGGGACAAAACACTGAAGCTTTCTTT

size: few
J: TRBJ2-7
length: 15
D: TRBD1
V: TRBV4-3
CDR3: CASSHPGQGAYEQYF
DNA: TGCGCCAGCAGCCATCCGGGACAGGGGGCTTACGAGCAGTACTTC

size: once
J: TRBJ2-5
length: 15
D: TRBD2
V: TRBV23-1
CDR3: CASSQRTSAQETQYF
DNA: TGCGCCAGCAGTCAACGGACTAGCGCACAAGAGACCCAGTACTTC

size: -
J: TRBJ2-1
length: 13
D: TRBD2
V: TRBV19
CDR3: CATTRTSLNEQFF
DNA: TGTGCCACCACGCGGACTAGTCTCAATGAGCAGTTCTTC

size: -
J: TRBJ2-5
length: 15
D: -
V: TRBV6-5
CDR3: CASSYNPQGRVTQYF
DNA: TGTGCCAGCAGTTACAACCCACAAGGGAGAGTGACCCAGTACTTC

size: -
J: TRBJ2-7
length: 16
D: -
V: TRBV7-2
CDR3: CASSLAATVSSYEQYF
DNA: TGTGCCAGCAGCTTAGCCGCGACTGTAAGCTCCTACGAGCAGTACTTC

size: once
J: TRBJ1-1
length: 14
D: -
V: TRBV27
CDR3: CASRPGFQGSEAFF
DNA: TGTGCCAGCAGGCCGGGTTTTCAGGGGAGTGAAGCTTTCTTT

size: -
J: TRBJ2-2
length: 14
D: -
V: TRBV4-2
CDR3: CASSQETFHGELFF
DNA: TGTGCCAGCAGCCAAGAGACTTTCCACGGGGAGCTGTTTTTT

size: few
J: TRBJ1-1
length: 13
D: TRBD1
V: TRBV7-9
CDR3: CASSSQGGTEAFF
DNA: TGTGCCAGCAGCTCCCAGGGGGGCACTGAAGCTTTCTTT

size: -
J: TRBJ2-7
length: 14
D: -
V: TRBV6-5
CDR3: CASSYSDRIYEQYF
DNA: TGTGCCAGCAGTTACTCTGACAGAATCTACGAGCAGTACTTC

size: -
J: TRBJ1-5
length: 13
D: -
V: TRBV30
CDR3: CAWSAGDNQPQHF
DNA: TGTGCCTGGAGTGCAGGGGACAATCAGCCCCAGCATTTT

size: -
J: TRBJ1-3
length: 14
D: -
V: TRBV5-6
CDR3: CASSLGDSGNTIYF
DNA: TGTGCCAGCAGCTTAGGAGACTCTGGAAACACCATATATTTT

size: -
J: TRBJ1-2
length: 13
D: -
V: TRBV6-5
CDR3: CASSYEGQDGYTF
DNA: TGTGCCAGCAGTTACGAAGGTCAGGATGGCTACACCTTC

size: -
J: TRBJ1-2
length: 14
D: -
V: TRBV7-2
CDR3: CASSRRDLNYGYTF
DNA: TGTGCCAGCAGCAGACGGGACTTAAACTATGGCTACACCTTC

size: once
J: TRBJ2-7
length: 15
D: TRBD2
V: TRBV5-1
CDR3: CASAGPGGFSYEQYF
DNA: TGCGCCAGCGCAGGTCCCGGGGGGTTCTCCTACGAGCAGTACTTC

size: -
J: TRBJ2-7
length: 15
D: TRBD2
V: TRBV19
CDR3: CASSIIAGARREQYF
DNA: TGTGCCAGTAGCATCATAGCGGGGGCAAGACGAGAGCAGTACTTC

size: few
J: TRBJ1-2
length: 15
D: -
V: TRBV14
CDR3: CASSQDFGHNYGYTF
DNA: TGTGCCAGCAGCCAAGACTTCGGTCACAACTATGGCTACACCTTC

size: -
J: TRBJ1-3
length: 15
D: -
V: TRBV5-6
CDR3: CASSLGGNSGNTIYF
DNA: TGTGCCAGCAGCTTGGGAGGGAACTCTGGAAACACCATATATTTT

size: -
J: TRBJ2-5
length: 16
D: TRBD1
V: TRBV28
CDR3: CASSLTGAPSVGTQYF
DNA: TGTGCCAGCAGCCTGACAGGGGCCCCCTCTGTCGGGACCCAGTACTTC

size: -
J: TRBJ1-3
length: 16
D: -
V: TRBV6-5
CDR3: CASSYSSEGGGNTIYF
DNA: TGTGCCAGCAGTTACTCGAGCGAAGGGGGAGGAAACACCATATATTTT

size: -
J: TRBJ1-3
length: 12
D: -
V: TRBV6-6
CDR3: CASSQDSSRIYF
DNA: TGTGCCAGCAGTCAGGACAGCAGCAGGATATATTTT

size: -
J: TRBJ2-3
length: 13
D: -
V: TRBV7-3
CDR3: CASSFNRADTQYF
DNA: TGTGCCAGCAGCTTTAACAGAGCAGATACGCAGTATTTT

size: -
J: TRBJ1-1
length: 17
D: -
V: TRBV4-3
CDR3: CASSQASHRAENTEAFF
DNA: TGCGCCAGCAGCCAAGCGTCCCACAGGGCGGAGAACACTGAAGCTTTCTTT

size: -
J: TRBJ2-2
length: 14
D: -
V: TRBV6-5
CDR3: CASLRSANTGELFF
DNA: TGTGCCAGCCTCAGGTCCGCGAACACCGGGGAGCTGTTTTTT

size: many
J: TRBJ1-2
length: 14
D: TRBD1
V: TRBV9
CDR3: CASSASGTGGGYTF
DNA: TGTGCCAGCAGCGCATCCGGGACAGGGGGAGGCTACACCTTC

size: -
J: TRBJ2-7
length: 14
D: -
V: TRBV18
CDR3: CASSPAGGVYEQYF
DNA: TGTGCCAGCTCACCAGCTGGCGGGGTGTACGAGCAGTACTTC

size: -
J: TRBJ1-2
length: 15
D: -
V: TRBV7-2
CDR3: CASSLEWAVTSGYTF
DNA: TGTGCCAGCAGCTTAGAGTGGGCCGTGACAAGTGGCTACACCTTC

size: few
J: TRBJ1-1
length: 14
D: -
V: TRBV6-5
CDR3: CASGEFQSGTEAFF
DNA: TGTGCCAGCGGAGAGTTCCAGAGTGGGACTGAAGCTTTCTTT